The 5 T cell receptor beta chains below come from one sample, sequenced in a study of cytomegalovirus exposure and HLA in healthy donors. PCR was performed using 60 Vbeta and 13 Jbeta primers. Profiled with immunoSEQ multiplex PCR; TCRdb holds only in-frame clones, not every one. This table lists 140,000 to 150,000 clones. Specimen: PBMCs. The origin of the receptors is a male donor in good health and CMV-seronegative.

The V and J genes are TRBV5-1 and TRBJ2-3; no clear D. Trimming left V 0 bases short and J 0 bases short, with 8 bases between. Germline CDR1 is SGHRS and CDR2 is YFSETQ. The CDR3 loop spans 15 amino acids. CDR3 region: CASSLVMGSTDTQYF. DNA of the CDR3: TGCGCCAGCAGCTTGGTTATGGGCAGCACAGATACGCAGTATTTT.

The chain has TRBV28 and TRBJ1-1; 8 bases are shared with TRBD1. Germline CDR1 is MDHEN and CDR2 is SYDVKM. The CDR3 consists of 18 residues. Trimming took 4 bases from V and 1 from J; bases not matched to a gene: 14. In nucleotides, the CDR3 is TGTGCCAGCAGTTCACAACCCACTCGACAGGGGTGGAACACTGAAGCTTTCTTT. Amino acids: CASSSQPTRQGWNTEAFF.

The rearrangement joins TRBV9 to TRBJ2-1; D is ambiguous. This CDR3 contains 15 residues. Deletions cut 1 base from V and 0 bases from J, with 8 bases between. Germline V gene data show CDR1 as SGDLS and CDR2 as YYNGEE. CDR3 DNA: TGTGCCAGCAGCGTACATTTTAGCTCCTACAATGAGCAGTTCTTC. Translation gives CASSVHFSSYNEQFF.

The gene calls are TRBV30 and TRBJ2-5; the D call may be TRBD1 or TRBD2 (5 bases each). The J call may be wrong; the DNA end is better matched by TRBJ2-7. This CDR3 spans 16 amino acids. The V gene's germline CDR1 is GTSNPN and CDR2 SVGIG (reference sequence). The CDR3 region is CAWGRPRPQISYEQYF. As DNA, the CDR3 is TGTGCTTGGGGGAGACCCCGCCCGCAGATTTCCTACGAGCAGTACTTC.

The genes are TRBV5-6 and TRBJ2-7; no definite D call. This CDR3 comprises 13 residues. Per germline, CDR1 SGHDT and CDR2 YYEEEE. Trimming cost V 0 bases and J 4 bases, with 8 bases left between them. CDR3 bases: TGTGCCAGCAGCTTGGTCTACGGTTACGAGCAGTACTTC. Its translation: CASSLVYGYEQYF.